The clone carrying this T cell receptor beta chain was recorded a few times. Its antigen is unidentified. Unique molecular identifiers were present in the TCR beta cDNA libraries. Input amounts of about 0.85 to 11 million T cells were used. These gave about 500,000 cDNA molecules, so each molecule approximated one T cell. TCRdb used MiXCR to reprocess the PCR reads, holding one entry per CDR3 protein. The sample holds 750,000 to 950,000 distinct CDR3 sequences; under 60% are singletons and the top ten take roughly 4.5%. This specimen belongs to a study of post-analysis software for immune sequencing data. Across the study: Some patients lacked subtype; others had relapsing-remitting, secondary progressive or progressive-relapsing disease. Broader study findings: Clustering by F measure revealed strong co-clustering among samples prepared together in one batch. Normalized Chao1 diversity was significantly reduced in patients versus controls.

The TCR comes from a girl between 10 and 17 years old with multiple sclerosis. The sample taken for sequencing was blood.

CDR3 in amino acids: CSAAYPRDRGYEQYF. The CDR3 DNA is TGCAGTGCAGCATACCCCCGGGACAGGGGCTACGAGCAGTACTTC. The J gene is TRBJ2-7, the V gene TRBV20-1; the match to TRBD1 covers 10 bases. CDR1 is DFQATT and CDR2 is SNEGSKA in the germline V gene (reference sequence). With V trimmed by 6 bases and J by 3 bases, 11 bases remained unmatched. The CDR3 is 15 residues long.